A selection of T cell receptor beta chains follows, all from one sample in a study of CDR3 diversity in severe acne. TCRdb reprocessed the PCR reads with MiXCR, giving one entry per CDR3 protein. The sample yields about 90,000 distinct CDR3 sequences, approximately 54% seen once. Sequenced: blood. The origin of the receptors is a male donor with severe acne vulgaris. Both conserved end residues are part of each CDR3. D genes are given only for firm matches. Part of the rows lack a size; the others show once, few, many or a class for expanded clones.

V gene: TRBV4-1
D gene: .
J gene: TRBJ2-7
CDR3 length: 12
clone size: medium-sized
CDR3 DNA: TGCGCCAGCAGCCAAGATAGGGACAAGCAGTACTTC
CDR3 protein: CASSQDRDKQYF

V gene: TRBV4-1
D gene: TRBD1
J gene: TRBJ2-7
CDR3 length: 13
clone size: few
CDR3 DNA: TGCGCCAGCAGCCCGCCGGACAGGGACGAGCAGTACTTC
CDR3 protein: CASSPPDRDEQYF

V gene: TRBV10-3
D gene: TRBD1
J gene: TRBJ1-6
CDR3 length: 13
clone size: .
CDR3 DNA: TGTGCCACCCGACAGGGGGCCTATTCACCCCTCCACTTT
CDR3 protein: CATRQGAYSPLHF

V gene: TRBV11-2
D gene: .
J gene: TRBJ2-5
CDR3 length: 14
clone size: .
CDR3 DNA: TGTGCCAGCAGCCCGTCGATGGGGAGGGAGACCCAGTACTTC
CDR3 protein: CASSPSMGRETQYF

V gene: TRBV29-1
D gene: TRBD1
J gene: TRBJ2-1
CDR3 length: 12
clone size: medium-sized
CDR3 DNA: TGCAGCGTAGGACAGGGAGAGGTTGAGCAGTTCTTC
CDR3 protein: CSVGQGEVEQFF

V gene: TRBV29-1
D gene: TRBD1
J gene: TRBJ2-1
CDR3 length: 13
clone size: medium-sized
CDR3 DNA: TGCAGCGTCAGACAGGGCGAGGGCCGAGAGCAGTTCTTC
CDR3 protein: CSVRQGEGREQFF

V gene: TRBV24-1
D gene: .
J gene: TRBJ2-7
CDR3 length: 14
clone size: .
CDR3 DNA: TGTGCCATACTAATGAGGAAGGATTCCTACGAGCAGTACTTC
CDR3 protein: CAILMRKDSYEQYF

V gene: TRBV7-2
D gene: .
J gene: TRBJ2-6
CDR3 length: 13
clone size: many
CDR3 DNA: TGTGCCAGCAGCACCTCTGGGGCCAACGTCCTGACTTTC
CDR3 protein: CASSTSGANVLTF

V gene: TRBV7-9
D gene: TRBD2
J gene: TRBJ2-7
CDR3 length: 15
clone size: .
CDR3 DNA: TGTGCCAGCAGACCTTTAGCGGGAGATAGCGACGAGCAGTACTTC
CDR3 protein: CASRPLAGDSDEQYF

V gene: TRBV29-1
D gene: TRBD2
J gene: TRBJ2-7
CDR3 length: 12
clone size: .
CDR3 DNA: TGCACGGGGGGTGGGCGAAACTACGAGCAGTACTTC
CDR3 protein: CTGGGRNYEQYF

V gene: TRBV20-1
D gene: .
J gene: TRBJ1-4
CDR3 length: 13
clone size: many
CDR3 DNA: TGCAGTGCTGAGGTATTTTATGGTGAAAAACTGTTTTTT
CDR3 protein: CSAEVFYGEKLFF

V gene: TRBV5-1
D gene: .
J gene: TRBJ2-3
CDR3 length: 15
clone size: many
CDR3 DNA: TGCGCCAGCAGTCCCGGGATCCTAGGACCAGATACGCAGTATTTT
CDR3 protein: CASSPGILGPDTQYF

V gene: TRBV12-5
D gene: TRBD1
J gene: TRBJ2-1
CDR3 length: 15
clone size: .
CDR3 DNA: TGTGCTAGTGGCCCGGGACAGGGCTCCTACAATGAGCAGTTCTTC
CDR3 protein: CASGPGQGSYNEQFF

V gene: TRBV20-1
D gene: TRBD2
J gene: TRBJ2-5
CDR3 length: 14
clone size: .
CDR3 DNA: TGCAGTGCCCCAAGACTAGCGGGAGGGGAGACCCAGTACTTC
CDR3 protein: CSAPRLAGGETQYF

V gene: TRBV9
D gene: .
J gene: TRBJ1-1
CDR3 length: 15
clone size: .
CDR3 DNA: TGTGCCAGCAGCGTAGTCCCAGCAGTCCGGACTGAAGCTTTCTTT
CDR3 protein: CASSVVPAVRTEAFF